These T cell receptor beta chains were read from a single sample in a study of shared clonotypes between healthy human individuals. Some clones are missing from TCRdb's copy, which holds only in-frame ones; the method was immunoSEQ multiplex PCR. The sample has more than 2 million clones, approximately 96% seen once. Specimen: naive CD4+ T cells sorted from blood. The receptors shown here come from a young man in good health. The CDR3 runs from the conserved cysteine through the conserved F or W. Each record gives: D gene, J gene, clone size, V gene, CDR3 DNA, CDR3 protein. The D gene is left open where the match is weak. Size is omitted from some rows. Given values are once, few, many or a class for expanded clones.

TRBD1 TRBJ2-2 . TRBV9 TGTGCCAGCAGCGTAGCAGGGGGCATGAGGGACACCGGGGAGCTGTTTTTT CASSVAGGMRDTGELFF
. TRBJ1-2 . TRBV6-5 TGTGCCAGCAGTTACTTAGGGGGGCAGGGAACCTATGGCTACACCTTC CASSYLGGQGTYGYTF
. TRBJ1-1 . TRBV2 TGTGCCAGCAGTGTTGTGGGGACTGAAGCTTTCTTT CASSVVGTEAFF
. TRBJ2-7 . TRBV4-3 TGCGCCAGCAGCCAAGATTTAGGGTCCCGCATCGACGAGCAGTACTTC CASSQDLGSRIDEQYF
. TRBJ1-5 . TRBV5-6 TGTGCCAGCAGCTTGTTTTGGAGCAATCAGCCCCAGCATTTT CASSLFWSNQPQHF
. TRBJ2-1 . TRBV19 TGTGCCAGTAGTATAAATAGGGCGAATTACAATGAGCAGTTCTTC CASSINRANYNEQFF
TRBD2 TRBJ2-5 once TRBV11-2 TGTGCCAGCAGTCGCGGACTAGCGGGAAAGGAGACCCAGTACTTC CASSRGLAGKETQYF
. TRBJ2-7 . TRBV7-2 TGTGCCAGCAGCTTAGGACTAGAGACCTACGAGCAGTACTTC CASSLGLETYEQYF
. TRBJ2-3 . TRBV30 TGTGCCTGGAGTCCGGGGGCGACCGGCACAGATACGCAGTATTTT CAWSPGATGTDTQYF
. TRBJ1-5 . TRBV30 TGTGCCTGGAACGGTCAGGGTCAGACTCAGCCCCAGCATTTT CAWNGQGQTQPQHF
. TRBJ2-3 once TRBV2 TGTGCCAGCAGTGAAACGGGATACACAGATACGCAGTATTTT CASSETGYTDTQYF
. TRBJ2-2 . TRBV5-1 TGCGCCAGCAGCTTTGAGGGGGCCGGGGAGCTGTTTTTT CASSFEGAGELFF
TRBD1 TRBJ1-4 . TRBV6-6 TGTGCCAGCAGGGAGACAGGGGGTCGGGAAAAACTGTTTTTT CASRETGGREKLFF
. TRBJ1-6 . TRBV18 TGTGCCAGCTCACCCGCCATGACAGCGGATAATTCACCCCTCCACTTT CASSPAMTADNSPLHF
. TRBJ2-7 . TRBV30 TGTGCCTGGAGAGACGATTCCTACGAGCAGTACTTC CAWRDDSYEQYF
. TRBJ2-7 . TRBV19 TGTGCCAGTAAGGGAACGGGGGGCCCCTACGAGCAGTACTTC CASKGTGGPYEQYF
TRBD1 TRBJ1-6 few TRBV2 TGTGCCAGCAGTCCCGGGACAGGGGGGAGATCACCCCTCCACTTT CASSPGTGGRSPLHF
TRBD1 TRBJ2-2 . TRBV29-1 TGCAGCGTTCTGGTAACAGGGGGCACCGGGGAGCTGTTTTTT CSVLVTGGTGELFF
. TRBJ2-3 . TRBV10-3 TGTGCCATCAGGCCTGGGGTAGCAGGCACAGATACGCAGTATTTT CAIRPGVAGTDTQYF
TRBD2 TRBJ2-7 . TRBV18 TGTGCCAGCTCACCTTGGACTAGCGGGAACTCCTACGAGCAGTACTTC CASSPWTSGNSYEQYF
. TRBJ1-5 . TRBV6-6 TGTGCCAGCAGTTACTCTGGGAGCAATCAGCCCCAGCATTTT CASSYSGSNQPQHF
TRBD1 TRBJ1-2 . TRBV28 TGTGCCAGCAGTCCGGGGGGACAGGGTATGGGCTATGGCTACACCTTC CASSPGGQGMGYGYTF
TRBD1 TRBJ2-1 . TRBV30 TGTGCCTGGAGTGGACAGGGGTACAATGAGCAGTTCTTC CAWSGQGYNEQFF
. TRBJ2-4 . TRBV6-6 TGTGCCAGCAGGATCTCGGGGGTTGCCAAAAACATTCAGTACTTC CASRISGVAKNIQYF
TRBD2 TRBJ2-1 . TRBV7-8 TGTGCCAGCAGCTCTAGCGGGAGGGCCCTCAATGAGCAGTTCTTC CASSSSGRALNEQFF
. TRBJ2-7 . TRBV7-9 TGTGCCAGCAGCTTATTAACGGGGCAGTACTTC CASSLLTGQYF
TRBD1 TRBJ2-2 . TRBV5-1 TGCGCCAGCAGCGAACAGGGGAATACGGTGGCCGGGGAGCTGTTTTTT CASSEQGNTVAGELFF
TRBD1 TRBJ1-2 . TRBV7-9 TGTGCCAGCAGCTTAGGGCCCGAGACAGGGGATGGCTACACCTTC CASSLGPETGDGYTF
. TRBJ1-1 . TRBV6-5 TGTGCCAGCAGTTCCCCAGTGAACACTGAAGCTTTCTTT CASSSPVNTEAFF
. TRBJ2-1 . TRBV5-1 TGCGCCAGCAGCTTAAGGGGGGACTCCTACAATGAGCAGTTCTTC CASSLRGDSYNEQFF
TRBD1 TRBJ1-6 few TRBV9 TGTGCCAGCAGCGCCCTGACAGGGAGTAATTCACCCCTCCACTTT CASSALTGSNSPLHF
TRBD1 TRBJ2-7 . TRBV5-1 TGCGCCAGCAGCCCAGGGGGCTACGAGCAGTACTTC CASSPGGYEQYF
. TRBJ1-4 . TRBV5-5 TGTGCCAGCAGCCTCGAACCGGGACGGGCTAATGAAAAACTGTTTTTT CASSLEPGRANEKLFF
TRBD1 TRBJ1-2 . TRBV7-9 TGTGCCAGCAGCTTACTTCTGGGACAGGGGGCTGTTGGCTACACCTTC CASSLLLGQGAVGYTF
. TRBJ1-1 . TRBV5-5 TGTGCCAGCAGCTTTCCGGGCCCTGAAGCTTTCTTT CASSFPGPEAFF
. TRBJ1-1 . TRBV29-1 TGCAGCGTCGGGGGAATGAACACTGAAGCTTTCTTT CSVGGMNTEAFF
. TRBJ2-1 . TRBV6-5 TGTGCCAGCAGCCTAAGGGCCTCGTCGGTCAATGAGCAGTTCTTC CASSLRASSVNEQFF
. TRBJ2-7 . TRBV4-2 TGTGCCAGCAGCCTAAGTTCCGGGGAGGACGAGCAGTACTTC CASSLSSGEDEQYF
TRBD1 TRBJ2-7 once TRBV10-1 TGCGCCAGCAGTGAGTCGACAGGGAGCTCCTACGAGCAGTACTTC CASSESTGSSYEQYF
. TRBJ1-2 once TRBV30 TGTGCCTGGAGCCCAACCGGGACCCCAATTGGCTACACCTTC CAWSPTGTPIGYTF
. TRBJ2-4 . TRBV15 TGTGCCACCAGCAGAGACCCTGCCCAGGGCAAAAACATTCAGTACTTC CATSRDPAQGKNIQYF
. TRBJ2-3 . TRBV6-4 TGTGCCAGCAAACGTTGTTGCAGACCAGATACGCAGTATTTT CASKRCCRPDTQYF
. TRBJ2-3 . TRBV10-3 TGTGCCATCAGTGAAATCGCGGTTGCAGATACGCAGTATTTT CAISEIAVADTQYF
. TRBJ1-1 few TRBV19 TGTGCCAGTAACCTCCTGGGGGGCACTGAAGCTTTCTTT CASNLLGGTEAFF
. TRBJ2-3 . TRBV10-1 TGCGCCAGCAGTGAGAATCTCGGTCCGCAGTATTTT CASSENLGPQYF
. TRBJ2-3 . TRBV5-1 TGCGCCAGCAGCTTGGGGGCGGGAACGATCCCAGATACGCAGTATTTT CASSLGAGTIPDTQYF
. TRBJ1-6 . TRBV10-3 TGTGCCATCAGTGGGGCCCCGGGGGGAACCTATAATTCACCCCTCCACTTT CAISGAPGGTYNSPLHF
. TRBJ2-2 . TRBV19 TGTGCCAGTGGGGTGCAGGGCACGAACACCGGGGAGCTGTTTTTT CASGVQGTNTGELFF
TRBD2 TRBJ2-7 . TRBV11-2 TGTGCCAGCAGCTTTTGGGCGGGAGATTCCTACGAGCAGTACTTC CASSFWAGDSYEQYF
. TRBJ1-6 few TRBV4-1 TGCGCCAGCAGCCAAGAGTCAGGGACTAATTCACCCCTCCACTTT CASSQESGTNSPLHF
TRBD1 TRBJ2-5 . TRBV2 TGTGCCAGCAGAGGGGACAGCCAGGAGACCCAGTACTTC CASRGDSQETQYF
TRBD1 TRBJ1-5 . TRBV28 TGTGCCAGCAGTACTCCGGGACAGGGGGCGCGGGAGAGCAATCAGCCCCAGCATTTT CASSTPGQGARESNQPQHF
TRBD1 TRBJ1-5 . TRBV6-1 TGTGCCAGCAGAGAGGACAGGGCGGCACTGCCCCAGCATTTT CASREDRAALPQHF